At least ten counts were recorded for the clone carrying this T cell receptor beta chain. The sample comes from a study of metastatic and nonmetastatic thyroid tumors. TCRdb reassembled clones from the PCR reads with MiXCR. Of roughly 93,000 clones in the sample, about 12% are singletons; the top ten hold around 11%. Every patient underwent thyroid surgery untreated. Sequenced material: blood. The origin of this receptor is a female donor with papillary thyroid cancer or a benign thyroid nodule (not recorded which). Some clones in this sample may be carry-over from other donors' samples.

Here the CDR3 reads CASSLVWGNRNTGELFF. CDR3 DNA sequence: TGTGCCAGCAGCTTAGTGTGGGGGAATCGGAACACCGGGGAGCTGTTTTTT. This sequence joins TRBV7-8 and TRBJ2-2; the D call may be TRBD1 or TRBD2 (5 bases each). This CDR3 is built from 17 residues. Germline assignment: CDR1 SGHVS and CDR2 FQNEAQ. Trimming removed 1 base from V and 1 base from J, with 13 bases in between.